This TCR beta chain derives from a study of CD8 T cells in Susac syndrome. Germline CDR1 is SGDLS and CDR2 is YYNGEE. V shed 3 bases, J shed 6 bases, and the junction held 10 bases outside the gene matches. The CDR3 sequence is 16 residues long. An amount of RNA that ranged from roughly 0.5 to 1 ug was reverse transcribed with random hexamers. TCRdb passed the immunoSEQ multiplex PCR reads through MiXCR, listing each CDR3 protein once. The top ten hold about 0.16% of the sample, which has some 160,000 distinct CDR3 sequences, around 96% seen once. This clonotype originated in a human donor with multiple sclerosis. The chain carries TRBV9 and TRBJ2-1; 9 positions match TRBD1. Sequenced material: CD8+ T cells from PBMCs. The CDR3, as DNA: TGTGCCAGCAGCGCGACTTGGGACAGGGTCGGCAATGAGCAGTTCTTC. This gives the protein CASSATWDRVGNEQFF.